The clone carrying this TCR beta chain was counted at least ten times. This record belongs to a study of spatial heterogeneity in lung cancer. Study information: Mean representation of each unique TCR and UMI combination in the raw reads exceeded nine occurrences.

The length of the CDR3 is 14 residues. Between the trimmed V and J ends, which lost 9 bases and 4 bases, there was a span of 18 bases. Using its own MiXCR run on the 5' RACE reads, TCRdb lists one record per CDR3 protein. Here the sample spans 110,000 or so distinct CDR3 sequences, 11% being singletons. Time point of the sample: blood at routine non-recurrence follow-up after resection. The sequence was collected from a female donor with early-stage non-small cell lung cancer. This chain connects TRBV12-3 or TRBV12-4 to TRBJ1-1; the D gene is possibly TRBD1 (5 bases). The sample in question was PBMCs, obtained at follow-up. CDR3 DNA: TGTGCCAGTCCTTCGGACCGGAGGGGCACTGAAGCTTTCTTT. This encodes CASPSDRRGTEAFF.